This note documents a single T cell receptor (beta chain) sequence. Its antigen remains unknown. Extracted RNA was reverse transcribed into cDNA, the sequencing template. The method was immunoSEQ multiplex PCR; TCRdb's version includes in-frame clones alone and lacks a portion of them. This table holds 150,000 to 200,000 clones, around 59% found once. The CDR3 totals 12 residues. Germline-derived CDR1 and CDR2 are SNHLY and FYNNEI. With 1 base removed from V and 15 bases from J, the gap between germline ends came to 13 bases. This sample is drawn from a study of CD8+ T cells in alopecia areata. Findings of the study overall: In scalp and blood during tofacitinib, many expanded lesional clones persisted. Among the 100 top clones, expanded CD8+ clones, like scalp clonality, were significantly decreased by tofacitinib. Lesional scalp exceeded normal scalp in clonality, especially in alopecia totalis/universalis.

The treatment is: oral pan-JAK inhibitor, 5-10 mg twice daily. The rearrangement links TRBV2 to TRBJ2-1, with D maybe TRBD2 (5 bases). The origin of this receptor is a human donor with alopecia areata. This specimen consisted of CD4+ T cells sorted from blood, obtained at week 24, from a patient treated with tofacitinib. This CDR3 is CASSEVEGLGFF. CDR3 bases: TGTGCCAGCAGTGAAGTCGAGGGTCTAGGGTTCTTC.